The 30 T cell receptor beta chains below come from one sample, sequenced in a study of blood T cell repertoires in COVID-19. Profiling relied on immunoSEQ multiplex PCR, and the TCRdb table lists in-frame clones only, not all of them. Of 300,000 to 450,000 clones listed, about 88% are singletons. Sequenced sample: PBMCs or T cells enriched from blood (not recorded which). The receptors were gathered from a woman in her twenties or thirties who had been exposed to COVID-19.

CDR3 sequence (DNA): TGTGCCAGCAGCGAAGTGGAGGGTCTTGAAGCTTTCTTT. Translated: CASSEVEGLEAFF. This chain uses TRBV3-1 (or the pseudogene TRBV3-2) with TRBJ1-1; D remains ambiguous. Trimming shortened V by 5 bases and J by 7 bases, and 14 bases separated the two germline ends. The CDR3 is 13 residues long. The germline V gene has CDR1 LGHDT and CDR2 YNNKEL (reference sequence).

The DNA for the CDR3 is TGTGCCAGCAGTTCGAATAGCGGGATTTACGAGCAGTACTTC. It specifies CASSSNSGIYEQYF. The rearrangement joins TRBV28 to TRBJ2-7, with TRBD2 matching over 8 bases. The ends lost 4 bases at V and 4 bases at J; junction bases unmatched: 6. This CDR3 contains 14 residues. CDR1 and CDR2 from the germline V gene are MDHEN and SYDVKM.

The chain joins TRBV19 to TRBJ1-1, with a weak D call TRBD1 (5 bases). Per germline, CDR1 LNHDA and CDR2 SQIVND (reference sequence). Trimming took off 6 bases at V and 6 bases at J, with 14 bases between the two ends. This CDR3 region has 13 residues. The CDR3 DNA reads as TGTGCCAGTAGCCATGTCCGGGACTCTGAAGCTTTCTTT. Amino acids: CASSHVRDSEAFF.

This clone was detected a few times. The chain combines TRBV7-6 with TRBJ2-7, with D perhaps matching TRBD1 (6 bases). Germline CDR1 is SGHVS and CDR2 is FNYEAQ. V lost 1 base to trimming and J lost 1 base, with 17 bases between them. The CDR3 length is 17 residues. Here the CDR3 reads CASSLVAGDDNSYEQYF. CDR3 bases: TGTGCCAGCAGCTTAGTTGCAGGGGACGACAATTCCTACGAGCAGTACTTC.

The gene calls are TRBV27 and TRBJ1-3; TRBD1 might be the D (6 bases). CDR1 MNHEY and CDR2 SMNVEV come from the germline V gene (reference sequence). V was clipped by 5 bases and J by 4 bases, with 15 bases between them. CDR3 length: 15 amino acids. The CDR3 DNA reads TGTGCCAGCAGTCCCACAGGGAGTTCGGGAAACACCATATATTTT. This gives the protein CASSPTGSSGNTIYF.

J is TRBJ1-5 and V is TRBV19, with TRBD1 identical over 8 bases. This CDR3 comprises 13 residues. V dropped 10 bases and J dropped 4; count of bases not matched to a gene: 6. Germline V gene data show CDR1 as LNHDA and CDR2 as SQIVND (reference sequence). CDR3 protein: CATMDRANQPQHF. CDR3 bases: TGTGCCACTATGGACAGGGCGAATCAGCCCCAGCATTTT.

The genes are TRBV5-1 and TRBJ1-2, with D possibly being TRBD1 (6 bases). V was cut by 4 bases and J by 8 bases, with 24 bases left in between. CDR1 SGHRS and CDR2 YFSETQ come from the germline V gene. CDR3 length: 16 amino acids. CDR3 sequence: CASSMDEQGGGLGYTF. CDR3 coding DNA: TGCGCCAGCAGCATGGACGAACAGGGAGGGGGATTGGGCTACACCTTC.

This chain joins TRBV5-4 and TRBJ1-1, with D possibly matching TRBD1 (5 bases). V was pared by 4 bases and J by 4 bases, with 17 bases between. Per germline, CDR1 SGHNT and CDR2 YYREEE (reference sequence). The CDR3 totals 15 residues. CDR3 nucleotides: TGTGCCAGCAGCATACGACAGAGAAGGTTCACTGAAGCTTTCTTT. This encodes CASSIRQRRFTEAFF. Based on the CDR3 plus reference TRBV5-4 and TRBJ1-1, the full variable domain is ETGVTQSPTHLIKTRGQQVTLRCSSQSGHNTVSWYQQALGQGPQFIFQYYREEENGRGNFPPRFSGLQFPNYSSELNVNALELDDSALYLCASSIRQRRFTEAFFGQGTRLTVV.

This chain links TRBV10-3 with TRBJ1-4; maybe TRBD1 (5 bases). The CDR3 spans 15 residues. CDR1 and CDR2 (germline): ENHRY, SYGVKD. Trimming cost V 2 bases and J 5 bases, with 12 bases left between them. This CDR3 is CAISERAGQNEKLFF. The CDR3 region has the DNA TGTGCCATCAGTGAGAGGGCAGGGCAGAATGAAAAACTGTTTTTT.

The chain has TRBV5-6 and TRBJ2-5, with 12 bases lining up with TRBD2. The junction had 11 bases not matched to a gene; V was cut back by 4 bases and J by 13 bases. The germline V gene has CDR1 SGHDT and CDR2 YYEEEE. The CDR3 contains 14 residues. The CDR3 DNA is TGTGCCAGCAGCACACGGACTAGCGGGAACAAATTGTACTTC. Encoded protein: CASSTRTSGNKLYF.

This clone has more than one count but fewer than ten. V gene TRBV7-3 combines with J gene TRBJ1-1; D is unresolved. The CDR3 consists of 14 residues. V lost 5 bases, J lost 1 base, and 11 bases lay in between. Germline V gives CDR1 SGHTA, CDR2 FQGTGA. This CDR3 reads CASSPSGGNTEAFF. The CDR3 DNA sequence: TGTGCCAGCAGCCCAAGCGGAGGGAACACTGAAGCTTTCTTT. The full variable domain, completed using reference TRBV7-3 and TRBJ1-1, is GAGVSQTPSNKVTEKGKYVELRCDPISGHTALYWYRQSLGQGPEFLIYFQGTGAADDSGLPNDRFFAVRPEGSVSTLKIQRTERGDSAVYLCASSPSGGNTEAFFGQGTRLTVV.

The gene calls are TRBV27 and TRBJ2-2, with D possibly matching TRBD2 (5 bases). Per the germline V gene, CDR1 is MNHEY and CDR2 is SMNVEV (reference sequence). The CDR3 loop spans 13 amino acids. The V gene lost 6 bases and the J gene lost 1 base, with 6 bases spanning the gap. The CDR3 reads CASSRGNTGELFF. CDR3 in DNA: TGTGCCAGCAGCCGGGGGAACACCGGGGAGCTGTTTTTT.

The DNA of the CDR3 is TGTGCCAGCAGCCGAATACAGGGGTCAAACACTGAAGCTTTCTTT. This gives the protein CASSRIQGSNTEAFF. This rearrangement joins TRBV7-9 to TRBJ1-1, with 7 bases that match TRBD1. The ends lost 5 bases at V and 2 bases at J; junction bases unmatched: 8. Per the germline V gene, CDR1 is SEHNR and CDR2 is FQNEAQ (reference sequence). The CDR3 length is 15 residues.

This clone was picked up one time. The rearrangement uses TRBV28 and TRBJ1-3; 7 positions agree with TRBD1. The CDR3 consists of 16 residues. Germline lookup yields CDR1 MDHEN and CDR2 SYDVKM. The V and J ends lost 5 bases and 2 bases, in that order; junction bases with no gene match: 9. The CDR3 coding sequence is TGTGCCAGCAGTGTAACCCCTGGACAGGCTGGAAACACCATATATTTT. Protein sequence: CASSVTPGQAGNTIYF.

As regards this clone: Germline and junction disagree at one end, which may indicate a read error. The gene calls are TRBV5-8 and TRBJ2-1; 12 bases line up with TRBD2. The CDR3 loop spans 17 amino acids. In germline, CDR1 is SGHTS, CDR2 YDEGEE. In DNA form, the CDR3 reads TGTGCCAGCACCTTGGGAGGGACTAGCGGGTCAGACAATGAGCAGTTCTTC. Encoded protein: CASTLGGTSGSDNEQFF.

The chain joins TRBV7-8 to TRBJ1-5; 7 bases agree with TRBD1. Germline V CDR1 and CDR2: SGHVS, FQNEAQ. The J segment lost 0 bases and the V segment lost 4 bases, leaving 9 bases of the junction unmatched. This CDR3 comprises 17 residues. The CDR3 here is CASSSGTATYSNQPQHF. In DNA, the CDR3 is TGTGCCAGCAGCTCCGGGACAGCAACATATAGCAATCAGCCCCAGCATTTT.

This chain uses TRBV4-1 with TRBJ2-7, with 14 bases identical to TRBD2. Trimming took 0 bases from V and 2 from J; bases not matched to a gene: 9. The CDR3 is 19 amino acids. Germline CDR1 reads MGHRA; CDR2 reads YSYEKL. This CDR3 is CASSQEGGLAGVGAYEQYF. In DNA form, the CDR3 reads TGCGCCAGCAGCCAAGAGGGGGGACTAGCGGGAGTTGGCGCCTACGAGCAGTACTTC.

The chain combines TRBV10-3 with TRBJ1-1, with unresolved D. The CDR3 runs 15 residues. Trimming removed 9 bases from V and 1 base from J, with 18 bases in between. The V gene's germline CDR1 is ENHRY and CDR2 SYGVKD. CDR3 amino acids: CAMKVGKVGNTEAFF. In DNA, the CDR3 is TGTGCCATGAAGGTCGGGAAGGTGGGGAACACTGAAGCTTTCTTT.

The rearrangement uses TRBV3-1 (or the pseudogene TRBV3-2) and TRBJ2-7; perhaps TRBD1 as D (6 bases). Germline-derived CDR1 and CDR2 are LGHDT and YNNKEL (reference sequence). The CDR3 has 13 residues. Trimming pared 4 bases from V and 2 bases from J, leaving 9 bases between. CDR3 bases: TGTGCCAGCAGCCTGACAGGCACCTACGAGCAGTACTTC. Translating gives CASSLTGTYEQYF.

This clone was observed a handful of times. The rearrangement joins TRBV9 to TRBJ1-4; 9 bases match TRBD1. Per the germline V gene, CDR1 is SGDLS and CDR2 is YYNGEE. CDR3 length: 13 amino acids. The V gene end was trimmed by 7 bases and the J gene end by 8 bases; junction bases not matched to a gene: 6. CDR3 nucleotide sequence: TGTGCCAGCGGGGACAGGGATCAAGAAAAACTGTTTTTT. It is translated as CASGDRDQEKLFF.

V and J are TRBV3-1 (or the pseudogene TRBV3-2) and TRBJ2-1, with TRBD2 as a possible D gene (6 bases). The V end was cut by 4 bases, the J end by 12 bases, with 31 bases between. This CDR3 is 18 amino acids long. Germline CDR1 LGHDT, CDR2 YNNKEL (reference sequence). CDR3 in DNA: TGTGCCAGCAGCCCTACCCTCCTTTGGGGGGATACTACAATGAGGCAGTTCTTC. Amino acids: CASSPTLLWGDTTMRQFF.

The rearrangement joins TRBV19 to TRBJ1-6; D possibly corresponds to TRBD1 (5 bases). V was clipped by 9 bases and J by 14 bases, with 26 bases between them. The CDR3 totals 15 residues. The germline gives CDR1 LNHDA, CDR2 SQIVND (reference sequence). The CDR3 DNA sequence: TGTGCCAGCGAACCGACAGCGCGGGGGACCAATACCCTCCACTTT. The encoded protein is CASEPTARGTNTLHF.

DNA of the CDR3: TGTGCCAGCAGGCCGGGGAGAAGCGACTCCTACGAGCAGTACTTC. It yields the protein CASRPGRSDSYEQYF. The rearrangement uses TRBV5-4 and TRBJ2-7; the D gene is possibly TRBD2 (5 bases). The germline gives CDR1 SGHNT, CDR2 YYREEE (reference sequence). V lost 5 bases and J lost 0, with 15 bases in between. The CDR3 totals 15 residues.

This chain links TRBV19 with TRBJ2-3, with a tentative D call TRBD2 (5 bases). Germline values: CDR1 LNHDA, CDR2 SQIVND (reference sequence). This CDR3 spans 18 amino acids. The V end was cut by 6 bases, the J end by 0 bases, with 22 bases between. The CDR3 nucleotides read TGTGCCAGTAGGCATTTTCAAGCGGCACTTTCTAGCACAGATACGCAGTATTTT. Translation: CASRHFQAALSSTDTQYF.

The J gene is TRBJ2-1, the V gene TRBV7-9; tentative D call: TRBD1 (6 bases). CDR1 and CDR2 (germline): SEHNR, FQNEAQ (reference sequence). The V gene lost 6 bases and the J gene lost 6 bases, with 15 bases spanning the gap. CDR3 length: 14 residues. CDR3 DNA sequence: TGTGCCAGCAGGCCTAGGACAGTAGTCAATGAGCAGTTCTTC. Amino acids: CASRPRTVVNEQFF.

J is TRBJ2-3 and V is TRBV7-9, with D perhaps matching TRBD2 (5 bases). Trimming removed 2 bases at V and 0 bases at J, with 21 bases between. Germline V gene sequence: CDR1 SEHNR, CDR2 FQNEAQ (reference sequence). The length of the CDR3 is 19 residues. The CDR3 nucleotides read TGTGCCAGCAGCTTAATGGACTTAGGATTTGATATAAGCACAGATACGCAGTATTTT. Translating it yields CASSLMDLGFDISTDTQYF.

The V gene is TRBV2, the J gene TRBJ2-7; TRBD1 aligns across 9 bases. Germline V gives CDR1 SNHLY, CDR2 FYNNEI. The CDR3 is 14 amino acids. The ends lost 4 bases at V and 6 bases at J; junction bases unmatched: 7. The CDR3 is CASSARDRVSEQYF. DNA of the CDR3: TGTGCCAGCAGTGCCAGGGACAGGGTTAGCGAGCAGTACTTC.

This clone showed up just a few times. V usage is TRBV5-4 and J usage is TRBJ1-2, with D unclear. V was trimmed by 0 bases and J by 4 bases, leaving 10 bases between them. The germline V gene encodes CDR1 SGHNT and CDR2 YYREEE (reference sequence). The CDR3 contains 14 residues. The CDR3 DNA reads TGTGCCAGCAGCTTGGGAGGGCAGGTCTATGGCTACACCTTC. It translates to CASSLGGQVYGYTF.

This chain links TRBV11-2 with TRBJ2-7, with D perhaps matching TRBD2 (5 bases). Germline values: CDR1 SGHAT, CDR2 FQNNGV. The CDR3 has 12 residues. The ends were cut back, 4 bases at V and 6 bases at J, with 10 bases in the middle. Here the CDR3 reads CASSSEVPEQYF. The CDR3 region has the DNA TGTGCCAGCAGCTCGGAGGTTCCCGAGCAGTACTTC.

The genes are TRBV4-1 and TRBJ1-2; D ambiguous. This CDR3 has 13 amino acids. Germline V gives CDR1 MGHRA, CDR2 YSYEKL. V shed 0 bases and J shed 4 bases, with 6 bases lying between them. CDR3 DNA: TGCGCCAGCAGCCAAGATGGGAGCTATGGCTACACCTTC. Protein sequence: CASSQDGSYGYTF.